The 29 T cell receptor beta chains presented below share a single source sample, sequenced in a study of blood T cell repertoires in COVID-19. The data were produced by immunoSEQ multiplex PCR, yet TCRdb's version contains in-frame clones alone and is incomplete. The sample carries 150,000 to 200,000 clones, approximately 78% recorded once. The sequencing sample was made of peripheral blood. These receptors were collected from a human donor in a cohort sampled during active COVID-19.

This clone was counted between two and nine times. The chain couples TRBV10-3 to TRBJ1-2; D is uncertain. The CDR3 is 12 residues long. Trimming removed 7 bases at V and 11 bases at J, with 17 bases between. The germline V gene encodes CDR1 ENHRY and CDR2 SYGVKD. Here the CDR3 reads CAITDTGVLYTF. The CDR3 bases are TGTGCCATCACTGACACCGGGGTTTTATACACCTTC.

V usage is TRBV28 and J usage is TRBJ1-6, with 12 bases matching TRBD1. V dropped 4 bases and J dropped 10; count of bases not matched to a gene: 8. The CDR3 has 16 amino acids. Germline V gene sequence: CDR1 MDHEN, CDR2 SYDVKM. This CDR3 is CASSSPGQGARSPLHF. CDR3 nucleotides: TGTGCCAGCAGTTCCCCGGGACAGGGGGCGCGGTCACCCCTCCACTTT.

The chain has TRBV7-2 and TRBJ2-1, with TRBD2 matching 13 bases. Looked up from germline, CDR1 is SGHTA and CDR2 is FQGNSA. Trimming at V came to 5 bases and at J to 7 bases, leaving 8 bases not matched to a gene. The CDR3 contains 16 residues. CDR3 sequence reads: CASSPVGTSGKNEQFF. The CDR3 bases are TGTGCCAGCAGCCCGGTTGGGACTAGCGGGAAGAATGAGCAGTTCTTC.

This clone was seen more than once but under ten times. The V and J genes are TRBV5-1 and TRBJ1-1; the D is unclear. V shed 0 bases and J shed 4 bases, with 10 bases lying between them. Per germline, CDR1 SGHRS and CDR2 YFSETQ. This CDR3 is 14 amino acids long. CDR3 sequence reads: CASSLAGVSTEAFF. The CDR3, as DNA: TGCGCCAGCAGCTTGGCCGGGGTGAGCACTGAAGCTTTCTTT.

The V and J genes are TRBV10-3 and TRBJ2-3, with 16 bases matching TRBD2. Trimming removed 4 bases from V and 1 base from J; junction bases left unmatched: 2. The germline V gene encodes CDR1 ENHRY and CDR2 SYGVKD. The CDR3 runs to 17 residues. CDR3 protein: CAISVGTSGGGTDTQYF. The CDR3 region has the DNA TGTGCCATCAGTGTTGGGACTAGCGGGGGGGGCACAGATACGCAGTATTTT.

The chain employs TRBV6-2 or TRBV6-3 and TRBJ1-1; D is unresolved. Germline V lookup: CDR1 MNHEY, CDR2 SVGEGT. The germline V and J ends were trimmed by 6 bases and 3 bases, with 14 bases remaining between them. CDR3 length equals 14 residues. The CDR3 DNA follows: TGTGCCAGCAGCCGAGGCGTGTTGTACACTGAAGCTTTCTTT. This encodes CASSRGVLYTEAFF.

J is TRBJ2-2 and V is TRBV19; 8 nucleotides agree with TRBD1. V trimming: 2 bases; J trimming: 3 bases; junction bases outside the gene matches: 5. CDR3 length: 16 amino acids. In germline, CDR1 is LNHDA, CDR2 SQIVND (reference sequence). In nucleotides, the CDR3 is TGTGCCAGTAGTATAAACCAGGGGGCCGACACCGGGGAGCTGTTTTTT. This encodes CASSINQGADTGELFF.

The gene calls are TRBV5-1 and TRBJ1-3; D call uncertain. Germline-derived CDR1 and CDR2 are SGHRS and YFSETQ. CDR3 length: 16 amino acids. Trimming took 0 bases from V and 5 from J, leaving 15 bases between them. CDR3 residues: CASSLAKEPGRNTIYF. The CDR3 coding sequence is TGCGCCAGCAGCTTGGCCAAGGAACCAGGCAGAAACACCATATATTTT.

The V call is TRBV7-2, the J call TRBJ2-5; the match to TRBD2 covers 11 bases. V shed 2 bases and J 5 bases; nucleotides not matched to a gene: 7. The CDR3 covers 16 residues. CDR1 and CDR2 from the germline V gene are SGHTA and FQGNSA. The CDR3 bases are TGTGCCAGCAGCTTACTTAGCGGGGGGGCCATGGAGACCCAGTACTTC. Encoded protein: CASSLLSGGAMETQYF.

CDR3 region: CASSPWTSGAADTQYF. In DNA, the CDR3 is TGTGCCAGCAGTCCCTGGACTAGCGGGGCCGCGGATACGCAGTATTTT. This chain uses TRBV27 with TRBJ2-3; 12 positions match TRBD2. After removal of 5 bases from V and 6 bases from J, the junction contained 9 bases not matched to a gene. Germline V gives CDR1 MNHEY, CDR2 SMNVEV (reference sequence). The CDR3 is 16 residues long.

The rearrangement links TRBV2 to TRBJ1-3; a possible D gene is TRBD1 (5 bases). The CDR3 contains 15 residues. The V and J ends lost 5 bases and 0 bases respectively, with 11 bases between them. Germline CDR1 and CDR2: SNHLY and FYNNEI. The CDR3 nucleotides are TGTGCCAGCAGTTACAGGTTACGCTCTGGAAACACCATATATTTT. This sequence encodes CASSYRLRSGNTIYF.

This CDR3 reads CASSGQGSGSYNEQFF. CDR3 DNA sequence: TGTGCCAGCAGTGGACAGGGGTCGGGCTCCTACAATGAGCAGTTCTTC. V and J are TRBV7-9 and TRBJ2-1, with 9 bases aligning to TRBD1. CDR1 and CDR2 from the germline V gene are SEHNR and FQNEAQ (reference sequence). The CDR3 length is 16 residues. V shed 6 bases and J 0 bases; nucleotides not matched to a gene: 6.

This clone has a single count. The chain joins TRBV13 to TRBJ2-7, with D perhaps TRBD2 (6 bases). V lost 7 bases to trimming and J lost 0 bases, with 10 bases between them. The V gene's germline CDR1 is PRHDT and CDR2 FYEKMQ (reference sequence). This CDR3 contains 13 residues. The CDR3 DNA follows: TGTGCCAGCAACCGGGGGATCTCCTACGAGCAGTACTTC. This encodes CASNRGISYEQYF.

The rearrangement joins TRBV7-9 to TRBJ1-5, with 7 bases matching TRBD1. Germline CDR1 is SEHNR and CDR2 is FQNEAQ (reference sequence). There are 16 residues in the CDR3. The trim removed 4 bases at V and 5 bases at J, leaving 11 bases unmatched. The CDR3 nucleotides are TGTGCCAGCAGCTCCCAGACAACAGGGGCATATCAGCCCCAGCATTTT. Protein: CASSSQTTGAYQPQHF.

CDR3 loop: CASSPKNTEAFF. The DNA for the CDR3 is TGTGCCAGCAGCCCCAAGAACACTGAAGCTTTCTTT. The rearrangement joins TRBV13 to TRBJ1-1; D not certain. This CDR3 spans 12 amino acids. The V end was cut by 5 bases, the J end by 1 base, with 5 bases between. The germline V gene has CDR1 PRHDT and CDR2 FYEKMQ (reference sequence). The whole variable domain, remainder taken from reference TRBV13 and TRBJ1-1, is AAGVIQSPRHLIKEKRETATLKCYPIPRHDTVYWYQQGPGQDPQFLISFYEKMQSDKGSIPDRFSAQQFSDYHSELNMSSLELGDSALYFCASSPKNTEAFFGQGTRLTVV.

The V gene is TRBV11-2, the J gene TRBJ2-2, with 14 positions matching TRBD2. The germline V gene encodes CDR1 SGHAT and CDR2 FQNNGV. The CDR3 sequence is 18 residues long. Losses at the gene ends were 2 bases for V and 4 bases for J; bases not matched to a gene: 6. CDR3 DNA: TGTGCCAGCAGCTTAAGGGGACTAGCGGGAGCGCGCACCGGGGAGCTGTTTTTT. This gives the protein CASSLRGLAGARTGELFF.

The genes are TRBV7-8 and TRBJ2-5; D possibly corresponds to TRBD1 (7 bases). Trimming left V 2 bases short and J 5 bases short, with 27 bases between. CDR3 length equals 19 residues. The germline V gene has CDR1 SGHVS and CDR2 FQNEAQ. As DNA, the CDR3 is TGTGCCAGCAGCTTACCCTCGGGGGACAGCCGAGCGCCCTTTGAGACCCAGTACTTC. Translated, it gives CASSLPSGDSRAPFETQYF.

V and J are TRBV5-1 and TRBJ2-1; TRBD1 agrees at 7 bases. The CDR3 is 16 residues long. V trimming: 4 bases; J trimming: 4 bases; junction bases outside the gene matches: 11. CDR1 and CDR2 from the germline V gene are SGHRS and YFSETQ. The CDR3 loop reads CASSPRPDRMYNEQFF. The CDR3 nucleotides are TGCGCCAGCAGCCCACGGCCGGACAGGATGTACAATGAGCAGTTCTTC.

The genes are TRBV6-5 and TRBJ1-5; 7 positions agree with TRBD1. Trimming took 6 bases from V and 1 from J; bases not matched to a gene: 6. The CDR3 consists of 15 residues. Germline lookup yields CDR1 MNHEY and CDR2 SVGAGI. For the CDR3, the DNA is TGTGCCAGCAGAACCGGACAGGACAGCAATCAGCCCCAGCATTTT. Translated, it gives CASRTGQDSNQPQHF.

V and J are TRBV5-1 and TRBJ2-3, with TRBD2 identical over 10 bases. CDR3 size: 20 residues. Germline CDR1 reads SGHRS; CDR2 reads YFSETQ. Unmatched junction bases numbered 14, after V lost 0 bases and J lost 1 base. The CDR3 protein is CASSLAVGSGRLLRTDTQYF. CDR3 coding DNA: TGCGCCAGCAGCTTGGCCGTGGGTAGCGGGAGGCTCCTCCGCACAGATACGCAGTATTTT.

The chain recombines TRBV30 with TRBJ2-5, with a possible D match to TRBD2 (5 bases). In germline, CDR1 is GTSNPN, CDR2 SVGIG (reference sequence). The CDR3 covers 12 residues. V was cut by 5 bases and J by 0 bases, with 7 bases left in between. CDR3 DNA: TGTGCCTGGGGACTGTACCAAGAGACCCAGTACTTC. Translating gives CAWGLYQETQYF.

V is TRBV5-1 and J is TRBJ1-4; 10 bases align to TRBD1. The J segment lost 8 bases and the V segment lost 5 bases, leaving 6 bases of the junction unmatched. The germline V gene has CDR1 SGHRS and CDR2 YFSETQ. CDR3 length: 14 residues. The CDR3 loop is CASSDRGLGEKLFF. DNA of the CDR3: TGCGCCAGCAGTGACAGGGGGCTAGGGGAAAAACTGTTTTTT.

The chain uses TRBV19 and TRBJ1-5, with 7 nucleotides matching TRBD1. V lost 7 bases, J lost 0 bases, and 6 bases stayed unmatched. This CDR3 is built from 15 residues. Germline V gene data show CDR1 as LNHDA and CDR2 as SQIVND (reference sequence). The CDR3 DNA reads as TGTGCCAGTAAGAAGACAGGGCGTAGCAATCAGCCCCAGCATTTT. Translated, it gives CASKKTGRSNQPQHF.

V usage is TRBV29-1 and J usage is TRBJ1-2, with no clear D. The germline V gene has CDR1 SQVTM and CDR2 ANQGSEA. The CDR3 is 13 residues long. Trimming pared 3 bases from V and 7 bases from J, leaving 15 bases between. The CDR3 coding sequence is TGCAGCGTTGATCAGGACGAGGAGGGTGGCTACACCTTC. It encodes CSVDQDEEGGYTF.

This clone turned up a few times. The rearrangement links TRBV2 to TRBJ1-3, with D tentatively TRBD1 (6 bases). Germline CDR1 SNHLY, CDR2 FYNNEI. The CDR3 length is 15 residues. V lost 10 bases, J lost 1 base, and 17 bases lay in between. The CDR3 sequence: CATRGGPTSGNTIYF. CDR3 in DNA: TGTGCCACCAGGGGAGGGCCGACGTCTGGAAACACCATATATTTT.

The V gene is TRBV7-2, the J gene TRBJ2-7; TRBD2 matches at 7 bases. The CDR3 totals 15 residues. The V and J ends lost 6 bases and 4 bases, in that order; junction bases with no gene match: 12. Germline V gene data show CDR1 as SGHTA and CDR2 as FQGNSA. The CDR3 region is CASRSAAGDLYEQYF. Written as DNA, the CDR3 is TGTGCCAGCAGATCCGCGGCGGGGGATTTGTACGAGCAGTACTTC.

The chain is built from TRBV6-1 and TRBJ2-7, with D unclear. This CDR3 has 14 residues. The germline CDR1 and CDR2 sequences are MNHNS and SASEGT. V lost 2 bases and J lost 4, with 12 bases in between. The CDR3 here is CASSESFGSYEQYF. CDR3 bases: TGTGCCAGCAGTGAATCATTTGGCAGTTACGAGCAGTACTTC.

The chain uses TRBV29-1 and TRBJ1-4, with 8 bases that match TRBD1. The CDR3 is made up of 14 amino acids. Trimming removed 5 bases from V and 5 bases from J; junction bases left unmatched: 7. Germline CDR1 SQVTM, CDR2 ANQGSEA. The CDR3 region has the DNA TGCAGCGTTTATGGACAGGGAGACAATGAAAAACTGTTTTTT. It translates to CSVYGQGDNEKLFF. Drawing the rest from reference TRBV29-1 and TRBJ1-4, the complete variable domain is SAVISQKPSRDICQRGTSLTIQCQVDSQVTMMFWYRQQPGQSLTLIATANQGSEATYESGFVIDKFPISRPNLTFSTLTVSNMSPEDSSIYLCSVYGQGDNEKLFFGSGTQLSVL.

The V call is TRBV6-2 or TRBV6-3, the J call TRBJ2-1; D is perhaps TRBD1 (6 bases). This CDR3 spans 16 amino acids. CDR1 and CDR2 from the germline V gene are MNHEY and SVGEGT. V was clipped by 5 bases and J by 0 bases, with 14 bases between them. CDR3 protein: CASSQSQGSSYNEQFF. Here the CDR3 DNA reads TGTGCCAGCAGTCAATCACAGGGAAGCTCCTACAATGAGCAGTTCTTC.